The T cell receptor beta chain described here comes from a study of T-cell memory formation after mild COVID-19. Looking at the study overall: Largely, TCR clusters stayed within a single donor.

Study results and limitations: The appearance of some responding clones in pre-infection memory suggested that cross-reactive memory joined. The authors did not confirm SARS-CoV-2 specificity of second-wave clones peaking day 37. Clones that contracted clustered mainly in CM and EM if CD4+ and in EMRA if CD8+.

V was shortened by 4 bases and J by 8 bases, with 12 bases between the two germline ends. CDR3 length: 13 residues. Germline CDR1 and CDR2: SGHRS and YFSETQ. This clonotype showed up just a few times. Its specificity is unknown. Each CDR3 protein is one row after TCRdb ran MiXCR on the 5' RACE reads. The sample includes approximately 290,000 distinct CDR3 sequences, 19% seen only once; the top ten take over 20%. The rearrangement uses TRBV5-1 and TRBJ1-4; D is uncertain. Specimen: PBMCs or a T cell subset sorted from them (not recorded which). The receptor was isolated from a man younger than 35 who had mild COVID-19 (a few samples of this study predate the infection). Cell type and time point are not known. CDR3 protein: CASSQITREKLFF. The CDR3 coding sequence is TGCGCCAGCAGCCAAATAACCAGAGAAAAACTGTTTTTT. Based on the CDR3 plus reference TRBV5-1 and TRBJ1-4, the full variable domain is KAGVTQTPRYLIKTRGQQVTLSCSPISGHRSVSWYQQTPGQGLQFLFEYFSETQRNKGNFPGRFSGRQFSNSRSEMNVSTLELGDSALYLCASSQITREKLFFGSGTQLSVL.